This is a list of T cell receptor beta chains from one sample in a study of blood T cell repertoires in COVID-19. Measured with immunoSEQ multiplex PCR; TCRdb has only the in-frame clones, and not every one. This sample yields fewer than 140,000 clones, of which roughly four fifths are seen a single time; about 14% belongs to the top ten. Sequenced material: peripheral blood. Source of these receptors: a woman between 55 and 75 years old with acute or convalescent COVID-19. The CDR3 runs from the conserved cysteine through the conserved F or W. Each record gives: clone size, J gene, D gene, V gene, CDR3 protein, CDR3 DNA. The D gene is left open where the match is weak. Expanded clones get a size class; other rows say once, few or many, or leave the size out.

- | TRBJ1-1 | TRBD1 | TRBV12-5 | CASGLIRDRGKTEAFF | TGTGCTAGTGGTTTGATAAGGGACAGGGGAAAGACTGAAGCTTTCTTT
- | TRBJ1-2 | - | TRBV5-1 | CASSLIQANYGYTF | TGCGCCAGCAGCTTAATCCAGGCTAACTATGGCTACACCTTC
- | TRBJ1-1 | - | TRBV3-1/TRBV3-2 | CASSQGTGTEAFF | TGTGCCAGCAGCCAAGGTACGGGCACTGAAGCTTTCTTT
- | TRBJ1-1 | - | TRBV30 | CAWSDIRGSSEAFF | TGTGCCTGGAGTGATATAAGGGGGTCCTCTGAAGCTTTCTTT
- | TRBJ2-3 | TRBD2 | TRBV6-2/TRBV6-3 | CASSYASGGQGTQYF | TGTGCCAGCAGTTATGCTAGCGGGGGGCAGGGTACGCAGTATTTT
- | TRBJ1-2 | - | TRBV6-1 | CASSEVGRRQGGEGYTF | TGTGCCAGCAGTGAAGTTGGTAGACGGCAGGGAGGTGAAGGCTACACCTTC
- | TRBJ1-5 | TRBD1 | TRBV5-3 | CARSFTGGSQPQHF | TGTGCCAGAAGTTTCACAGGGGGCAGTCAGCCCCAGCATTTT
- | TRBJ2-7 | TRBD1 | TRBV6-1 | CASSASDRGGPSSYEQYF | TGTGCCAGCAGTGCCTCTGACAGGGGCGGCCCAAGCTCCTACGAGCAGTACTTC
- | TRBJ1-1 | - | TRBV27 | CASSLGSSTEAFF | TGTGCCAGCAGTTTAGGTAGCTCCACTGAAGCTTTCTTT
once | TRBJ2-7 | - | TRBV7-9 | CASSQTSSEQYF | TGTGCCAGCAGCCAAACTAGCAGCGAGCAGTACTTC
- | TRBJ2-1 | TRBD2 | TRBV6-4 | CASSASGGAGNEQFF | TGTGCCAGCAGCGCTAGCGGGGGGGCCGGCAATGAGCAGTTCTTC
- | TRBJ1-5 | TRBD1 | TRBV5-1 | CASSLVGGFNQPQHF | TGCGCCAGCAGCTTGGTAGGGGGCTTCAATCAGCCCCAGCATTTT
- | TRBJ2-1 | - | TRBV9 | CASSFPPGGGEQFF | TGTGCCAGCAGCTTCCCTCCTGGGGGGGGCGAGCAGTTCTTC
- | TRBJ2-7 | TRBD1 | TRBV6-5 | CASSYRQGYEQYF | TGTGCCAGCAGTTACAGACAGGGCTACGAGCAGTACTTC
- | TRBJ2-7 | TRBD1 | TRBV6-5 | CASIEQGYEQYF | TGTGCCAGCATCGAACAGGGGTACGAGCAGTACTTC
few | TRBJ1-1 | TRBD1 | TRBV6-6 | CASSPPGQGTEAFF | TGTGCCAGCAGTCCACCGGGACAGGGTACTGAAGCTTTCTTT
few | TRBJ1-6 | - | TRBV2 | CASEPQGGGDSPLHF | TGTGCCAGCGAGCCTCAAGGGGGGGGTGATTCACCCCTCCACTTT
- | TRBJ1-2 | - | TRBV27 | CASSTQNYGYTF | TGTGCCAGCAGTACACAGAACTATGGCTACACCTTC
once | TRBJ2-7 | TRBD2 | TRBV7-9 | CASSSSRGGRLEQYF | TGTGCCAGCAGCTCCAGTCGGGGGGGCCGTCTCGAGCAGTACTTC
few | TRBJ1-2 | - | TRBV12-3/TRBV12-4 | CASGLRGYGYTF | TGTGCCAGCGGTCTCAGGGGATATGGCTACACCTTC
- | TRBJ2-5 | - | TRBV27 | CVTHPAGRYQETQYF | TGTGTCACGCACCCAGCAGGGAGGTACCAAGAGACCCAGTACTTC
- | TRBJ2-5 | - | TRBV7-9 | CASSLSGWETQYF | TGTGCCAGCAGCTTATCAGGCTGGGAGACCCAGTACTTC
- | TRBJ2-2 | - | TRBV19 | CASSSPNTGELFF | TGTGCCAGTAGTAGTCCTAACACCGGGGAGCTGTTTTTT
once | TRBJ1-2 | - | TRBV11-2 | CASSSWTAPVGGYTF | TGTGCCAGCAGCTCCTGGACAGCCCCGGTGGGGGGCTACACCTTC
- | TRBJ1-3 | TRBD1 | TRBV6-1 | CASSEARGLGNTIYF | TGTGCCAGCAGTGAAGCCAGGGGGCTCGGAAACACCATATATTTT
- | TRBJ2-1 | - | TRBV12-3/TRBV12-4 | CASRVWLNEQFF | TGTGCCAGCCGCGTATGGTTAAATGAGCAGTTCTTC
- | TRBJ1-2 | - | TRBV2 | CASSERGYTF | TGTGCCAGCAGTGAGAGGGGGTACACCTTC